Listed here are 7 T cell receptor beta chains from one sample, sequenced in a study of CD8 T cells in Susac syndrome. RNA in amounts of roughly 0.5 to 1 ug was reverse transcribed with random hexamers. TCRdb analysed the immunoSEQ multiplex PCR reads with MiXCR anew, one entry per CDR3 protein. This sample has around 130,000 distinct CDR3 sequences, with 90% to 95% found just once. Sequencing was done on a sample of CD4+ T cells from PBMCs. The receptors here all came from a human donor in good health.

V and J are TRBV3-1 and TRBJ2-7, with TRBD2 as a possible D gene (6 bases). This CDR3 region has 14 residues. The ends were cut back, 4 bases at V and 2 bases at J, with 12 bases in the middle. Germline assignment: CDR1 LGHDT and CDR2 YNNKEL (reference sequence). For the CDR3, the DNA is TGTGCCAGCAGCCTGGGGGGAGGCACCTACGAGCAGTACTTC. It translates to CASSLGGGTYEQYF.

This chain links TRBV6-1 with TRBJ1-4; D might be TRBD1 (5 bases). The CDR3 sequence is 15 residues long. V gave up 7 bases and J gave up 6 bases, with 18 bases separating them. Looked up from germline, CDR1 is MNHNS and CDR2 is SASEGT. For the CDR3, the DNA is TGTGCCAGCACCTCCGGTGGTGGGGGAGATGAAAAACTGTTTTTT. Protein product: CASTSGGGGDEKLFF.

The rearrangement joins TRBV5-4 to TRBJ2-7, with 10 positions matching TRBD2. The germline gives CDR1 SGHNT, CDR2 YYREEE (reference sequence). This CDR3 spans 14 amino acids. The V and J ends lost 4 bases and 0 bases, in that order; junction bases with no gene match: 1. CDR3 bases: TGTGCCAGCAGCCCTAGCGGGAGCTCCTACGAGCAGTACTTC. Translation: CASSPSGSSYEQYF.

This clonotype has a single count. The rearrangement links TRBV2 to TRBJ1-5; maybe TRBD1 (5 bases). This CDR3 contains 14 residues. With 8 bases removed from V and 2 bases from J, the gap between germline ends came to 13 bases. Germline-derived CDR1 and CDR2 are SNHLY and FYNNEI. The CDR3 bases are TGTGCCAGCGCCAGGGAGCAGGGCAATCAGCCCCAGCATTTT. It is translated as CASAREQGNQPQHF. Filled out from reference TRBV2 and TRBJ1-5, the complete variable domain reads EPEVTQTPSHQVTQMGQEVILRCVPISNHLYFYWYRQILGQKVEFLVSFYNNEISEKSEIFDDQFSVERPDGSNFTLKIRSTKLEDSAMYFCASAREQGNQPQHFGDGTRLSIL.

The V call is TRBV29-1, the J call TRBJ2-1; TRBD2 matches 10 bases. The CDR3 loop spans 16 amino acids. Germline trimming cut 1 base from V and 6 bases from J; bases unmatched to any gene: 9. In germline, CDR1 is SQVTM, CDR2 ANQGSEA. The CDR3 nucleotides read TGCAGCGTTGAAGTCCGAGCGGGAGGGCCCACCAATGAGCAGTTCTTC. Its protein product is CSVEVRAGGPTNEQFF.

The chain combines TRBV4-1 with TRBJ1-2; weak D call: TRBD1 (6 bases). From germline, CDR1 is MGHRA and CDR2 YSYEKL. There are 15 residues in the CDR3. Trimming shortened V by 0 bases and J by 8 bases, and 16 bases separated the two germline ends. The DNA of the CDR3 is TGCGCCAGCAGCCAAGATCCCAACAGGGTGAGCGGCTACACCTTC. This encodes CASSQDPNRVSGYTF.

This chain connects TRBV4-1 to TRBJ2-7; 10 bases match TRBD1. The germline CDR1 and CDR2 sequences are MGHRA and YSYEKL. This CDR3 is 16 amino acids long. V shed 4 bases, J shed 5 bases, and the junction held 11 bases outside the gene matches. CDR3 protein: CASSPTGTGDLDEQYF. The CDR3 DNA follows: TGCGCCAGCAGCCCTACTGGGACAGGGGATTTGGACGAGCAGTACTTC.